This T cell receptor beta chain originates from a study of blood T cell repertoires in COVID-19. Overall study: Spain, Italy and the United States supplied samples that represented acute and convalescent COVID-19. PBMCs, B-cell-depleted T cells, or T cells provided the cDNA or gDNA that made up the material.

In the source study's methods: Estimation of nucleated cell counts relied on the amplification of reference gene primers. TCRdb's table, derived via immunoSEQ multiplex PCR, lists solely in-frame clones and lacks some. For V, J and clone size, that table is used; D and trimming come from the DNA. The sample shows roughly 230,000 clones, about 88% of them seen only once. This CDR3 is built from 16 residues. The trim removed 5 bases at V and 3 bases at J, leaving 9 bases unmatched. Germline CDR1 is SGHAT and CDR2 is FQNNGV. The sequencing input was peripheral blood. The V call is TRBV11-2, the J call TRBJ2-3, with 9 bases lining up with TRBD2. This clonotype was obtained from a woman between 40 and 55 years old who had recovered from COVID-19. CDR3 nucleotides: TGTGCCAGCAGCGAACCCGGGACTAGCAGTACAGATACGCAGTATTTT. This translates into CASSEPGTSSTDTQYF. Supplemented by reference TRBV11-2 and TRBJ2-3, the full variable domain reads EAGVAQSPRYKIIEKRQSVAFWCNPISGHATLYWYQQILGQGPKLLIQFQNNGVVDDSQLPKDRFSAERLKGVDSTLKIQPAKLEDSAVYLCASSEPGTSSTDTQYFGPGTRLTVL.